This T cell receptor (beta chain) was sequenced during a study of neurological immune-mediated disorders. Notes on the study in general: The study found the most TCR clonal expansion in HTLV-1-associated myelopathy and the least in multiple sclerosis, below healthy controls. The study found no CDR3 amino acid sequences shared by expanded clones across subjects, suggesting private repertoires in all groups.

Germline V CDR1 and CDR2: SGHDN, FVKESK. V lost 4 bases and J 1 base, leaving 7 bases between the germline ends. This CDR3 comprises 13 residues. TCRdb itself ran the 5' RACE reads through MiXCR, one entry per CDR3 protein. The top ten clones hold 3.4% of a sample with tens of thousands of distinct CDR3 sequences, around 4.8% of them seen once. The table lists this clonotype with many counts. Its specificity is unknown. The rearrangement uses TRBV14 and TRBJ2-5, with D perhaps given as TRBD1 or TRBD2 (5 bases each). The sequence was collected from a woman between 50 and 59 years old with multiple sclerosis. The sequenced material came from PBMCs. DNA of the CDR3: TGTGCCAGCAGCCCCGGGACCCAAGAGACCCAGTACTTC. Its protein is CASSPGTQETQYF.